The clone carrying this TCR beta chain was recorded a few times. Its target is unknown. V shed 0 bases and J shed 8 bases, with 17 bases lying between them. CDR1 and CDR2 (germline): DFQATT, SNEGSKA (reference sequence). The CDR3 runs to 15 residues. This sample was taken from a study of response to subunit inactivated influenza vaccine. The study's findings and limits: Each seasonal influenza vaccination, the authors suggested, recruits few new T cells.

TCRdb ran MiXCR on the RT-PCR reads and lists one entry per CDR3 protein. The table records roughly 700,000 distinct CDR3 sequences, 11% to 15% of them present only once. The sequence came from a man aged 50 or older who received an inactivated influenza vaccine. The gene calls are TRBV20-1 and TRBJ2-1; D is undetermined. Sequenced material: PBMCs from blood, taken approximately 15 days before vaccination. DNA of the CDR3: TGCAGTGCTAGAGATTGGGGATCCCGTCGCGATGAGCAGTTCTTC. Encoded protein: CSARDWGSRRDEQFF.